These 19 T cell receptor beta chains originate from one sample sequenced in a study of beta chain features in type 1 diabetes. Study-wide findings and caveats: Patients with Type 1 diabetes showed moderately but significantly shorter TCRB CDR3s in all four CD4+ subsets.

Antigen specificity for these receptors is unknown. Expressed TCRB transcripts were sequenced after all isolated RNA was converted to cDNA. This table comes from immunoSEQ multiplex PCR, and its TCRdb copy is limited to in-frame clones, with some not included. The sample lists 200,000 to 250,000 clones; under 20% were seen once. The sample consisted of naive CD4+ T cells from blood. The receptors originated from a man aged 25-40 years with type 1 diabetes.

This clone showed up just a few times. The rearrangement links TRBV15 to TRBJ2-2; unclear D gene. The germline V and J ends were trimmed by 5 bases and 7 bases, with 8 bases remaining between them. Germline V gives CDR1 LNHNV, CDR2 YYDKDF (reference sequence). CDR3 length equals 12 residues. The DNA of the CDR3 is TGTGCCACCAGCGGAGTGCACGGGGAGCTGTTTTTT. Translated: CATSGVHGELFF.

The rearrangement links TRBV7-2 to TRBJ2-1, with TRBD2 as a possible D gene (5 bases). The V gene lost 5 bases and the J gene lost 10 bases, with 15 bases spanning the gap. From germline, CDR1 is SGHTA and CDR2 FQGNSA. The CDR3 has 13 residues. CDR3 nucleotide sequence: TGTGCCAGCAGCCCTACGACTACCCGGGAGCAGTTCTTC. Its protein is CASSPTTTREQFF.

There are a few counts of this clone. The V gene is TRBV29-1, the J gene TRBJ2-5; weak D call: TRBD1 (6 bases). V dropped 4 bases and J dropped 2 bases, with 17 bases sitting between them. Germline assignment: CDR1 SQVTM and CDR2 ANQGSEA. The CDR3 has 15 residues. The CDR3 coding sequence is TGCAGCGTTGGAATAGGGGGATCGGGACAAGAGACCCAGTACTTC. As protein: CSVGIGGSGQETQYF. The complete variable domain, with remaining parts taken from reference TRBV29-1 and TRBJ2-5, reads SAVISQKPSRDICQRGTSLTIQCQVDSQVTMMFWYRQQPGQSLTLIATANQGSEATYESGFVIDKFPISRPNLTFSTLTVSNMSPEDSSIYLCSVGIGGSGQETQYFGPGTRLLVL.

The V call is TRBV9, the J call TRBJ2-1; D unresolved. Germline V lookup: CDR1 SGDLS, CDR2 YYNGEE. The CDR3 loop spans 13 amino acids. V was shortened by 3 bases and J by 6 bases, with 10 bases between the two germline ends. The DNA of the CDR3 is TGTGCCAGCAGCGGAGGTAGCCGCAATGAGCAGTTCTTC. Encoded protein: CASSGGSRNEQFF.

This clone has just a few counts. The CDR3 nucleotides read TGCGCCAGCAGCCAAGATCTACGGACTAGCTTCGTCGAGCAGTACTTC. Its protein product is CASSQDLRTSFVEQYF. The chain couples TRBV4-3 to TRBJ2-7; 8 bases align to TRBD2. The junction had 10 bases not matched to a gene; V was cut back by 0 bases and J by 6 bases. The CDR3 consists of 16 residues. CDR1 is LGHNA, CDR2 YSLEER, per germline.

The J gene is TRBJ1-1, the V gene TRBV29-1; D call uncertain. The V and J ends lost 6 bases and 7 bases respectively, with 15 bases between them. CDR3 length: 12 residues. The germline CDR1 and CDR2 sequences are SQVTM and ANQGSEA. CDR3 loop: CSVASPGFEAFF. The CDR3 nucleotides are TGCAGCGTCGCGTCACCGGGGTTTGAAGCTTTCTTT.

The chain recombines TRBV7-2 with TRBJ2-3, with 10 nucleotides matching TRBD1. CDR1 is SGHTA, CDR2 FQGNSA, per germline. The CDR3 contains 15 residues. V shed 4 bases and J 1 base; nucleotides not matched to a gene: 2. In DNA form, the CDR3 reads TGTGCCAGCAGCTCCGACAGGGGGCGCACAGATACGCAGTATTTT. Protein sequence: CASSSDRGRTDTQYF.

This clone has just a few counts. V is TRBV6-6 and J is TRBJ1-2; maybe TRBD1 (5 bases). The CDR3 contains 14 residues. Germline-derived CDR1 and CDR2 are MNHNY and SVGAGI (reference sequence). V lost 0 bases and J 6 bases, leaving 11 bases between the germline ends. The CDR3 spells CASSYSGQGHGYTF. The DNA for the CDR3 is TGTGCCAGCAGTTACTCGGGTCAGGGCCATGGCTACACCTTC.

This sequence joins TRBV7-8 and TRBJ2-3; D call uncertain. With 3 bases removed from V and 7 bases from J, the gap between germline ends came to 17 bases. CDR1 and CDR2 (germline): SGHVS, FQNEAQ. The CDR3 has 15 amino acids. The CDR3 protein is CASSFAALRRNTQYF. The CDR3 DNA reads TGTGCCAGCAGCTTCGCGGCTCTCCGGCGTAATACGCAGTATTTT.

The genes are TRBV27 and TRBJ2-3; 14 nucleotides align to TRBD2. The germline gives CDR1 MNHEY, CDR2 SMNVEV (reference sequence). The CDR3 contains 17 residues. Unmatched junction bases numbered 8, after V lost 5 bases and J lost 4 bases. This chain's CDR3 is CASSPPTSGRAADTQYF. Written as DNA, the CDR3 is TGTGCCAGCAGTCCACCGACTAGCGGGAGGGCCGCAGATACGCAGTATTTT.

The chain uses TRBV11-1 and TRBJ2-1; D is undetermined. CDR1 and CDR2 (germline): SGHAT, FQDESV (reference sequence). CDR3 length: 11 residues. Trimming shortened V by 6 bases and J by 8 bases, and 8 bases separated the two germline ends. The chain's CDR3 is CASSRAYEQFF. Here the CDR3 DNA reads TGTGCCAGCAGTCGCGCCTATGAGCAGTTCTTC.

This chain connects TRBV9 to TRBJ1-2; no clear D gene. This CDR3 spans 11 amino acids. The V end was cut by 1 base, the J end by 4 bases, with 2 bases between. The germline V gene has CDR1 SGDLS and CDR2 YYNGEE. The CDR3 sequence: CASSVPYGYTF. The CDR3 nucleotides read TGTGCCAGCAGCGTACCCTATGGCTACACCTTC. Drawing the rest from reference TRBV9 and TRBJ1-2, the complete variable domain is DSGVTQTPKHLITATGQRVTLRCSPRSGDLSVYWYQQSLDQGLQFLIQYYNGEERAKGNILERFSAQQFPDLHSELNLSSLELGDSALYFCASSVPYGYTFGSGTRLTVV.

V is TRBV29-1 and J is TRBJ2-7, with D possibly TRBD1 on 5 matching bases. The germline CDR1 and CDR2 sequences are SQVTM and ANQGSEA. The V end lost 7 bases, the J end lost 2 bases, and 12 bases lay between the germline ends. The CDR3 contains 12 residues. CDR3 residues: CSGLTETYEQYF. CDR3 DNA: TGCAGCGGTCTGACAGAAACCTACGAGCAGTACTTC.

The V gene is TRBV5-1, the J gene TRBJ2-3; D is possibly TRBD2 (5 bases). The germline V and J ends were trimmed by 0 bases and 1 base, with 15 bases remaining between them. Per germline, CDR1 SGHRS and CDR2 YFSETQ. This CDR3 contains 17 residues. The CDR3 spells CASSLGPSAGGTDTQYF. The CDR3 region has the DNA TGCGCCAGCAGCTTGGGCCCGTCCGCGGGCGGCACAGATACGCAGTATTTT.

This chain links TRBV7-2 with TRBJ2-1; no clear D gene. CDR3 size: 14 residues. The V and J ends lost 1 base and 8 bases respectively, with 12 bases between them. Germline lookup yields CDR1 SGHTA and CDR2 FQGNSA. Here the CDR3 DNA reads TGTGCCAGCAGCTTAGATTGGGGATTCGATGAGCAGTTCTTC. Its protein is CASSLDWGFDEQFF.

This clone has just a few counts. The rearrangement joins TRBV18 to TRBJ2-5, with D possibly being TRBD2 (6 bases). Deletions cut 3 bases from V and 0 bases from J, with 8 bases between. This CDR3 has 14 amino acids. CDR1 is KGHSH, CDR2 LQKENI, per germline. The CDR3 is CASSPGLNQETQYF. DNA for the CDR3: TGTGCCAGCTCACCGGGACTTAACCAAGAGACCCAGTACTTC.

The chain is built from TRBV28 and TRBJ2-4; D not certain. The CDR3 is 12 residues long. V gave up 2 bases and J gave up 4 bases, with 3 bases separating them. Germline CDR1 and CDR2: MDHEN and SYDVKM. CDR3 coding DNA: TGTGCCAGCAGTTTAAGGAAAAACATTCAGTACTTC. Protein: CASSLRKNIQYF.

This chain connects TRBV6-5 to TRBJ2-7, with D perhaps TRBD1 or TRBD2 (6 bases each). This CDR3 is 15 amino acids long. Germline V gene lookup returns CDR1 MNHEY and CDR2 SVGAGI. V shed 6 bases and J shed 3 bases, with 18 bases lying between them. The DNA for the CDR3 is TGTGCCAGCAGGGAGGGGGTGATAGGAATCTACGAGCAGTACTTC. Translation: CASREGVIGIYEQYF.

The chain links TRBV4-3 to TRBJ1-1; 10 bases map to TRBD1. J gave up 4 bases and V 4 bases, and 3 bases lay outside the gene matches. The length of the CDR3 is 14 residues. Germline values: CDR1 LGHNA, CDR2 YSLEER. The CDR3 loop reads CASSPWTGGTEAFF. In nucleotides, the CDR3 is TGCGCCAGCAGCCCCTGGACAGGGGGCACTGAAGCTTTCTTT.